A selection of T cell receptor beta chains follows, all from one sample in a study of memory CD4+ T cells and cytomegalovirus serostatus. The data were produced by immunoSEQ multiplex PCR, yet TCRdb's version contains in-frame clones alone and is incomplete. The sample shows around 60,000 clones, more than 75% of them seen only once. The sequenced sample was memory CD4+ T cells from blood. These receptors were taken from an adult in good health and CMV-seronegative. Each CDR3 is given with its conserved first and last residue. A D gene is named only where the DNA matches it firmly. Part of the rows lack a size; the others show once, few, many or a class for expanded clones.

DNA,CDR3,D,J,length,size,V
TGTGCCAGCAGCCGGGAGGGGGAGCGTCAGGGCTACAATGAGCAGTTCTTC,CASSREGERQGYNEQFF,NA,TRBJ2-1,17,NA,TRBV4-2
TGTGCCAGCAGCTTAGGGGGGACGGACACAGATACGCAGTATTTT,CASSLGGTDTDTQYF,NA,TRBJ2-3,15,NA,TRBV7-6
TGTGCCAGCGATCTCAGGGGGCGCTTCACTGAAGCTTTCTTT,CASDLRGRFTEAFF,TRBD1,TRBJ1-1,14,few,TRBV2
TGCGCCAGCAGCCATATCTTGAGGACAGGGGGCGAGCAGTACTTC,CASSHILRTGGEQYF,TRBD1,TRBJ2-7,15,NA,TRBV4-1
TGTGCCAGCAGTGATAAAGGTTCTGGCTACACCTTC,CASSDKGSGYTF,NA,TRBJ1-2,12,medium-sized,TRBV2
TGTGCCATCAGTGAGACCTCGACGGGGGCGCAGACCCAGTACTTC,CAISETSTGAQTQYF,NA,TRBJ2-5,15,NA,TRBV10-3
TGCAGCGTCGACATCCGCTCTGGAAACACCATATATTTT,CSVDIRSGNTIYF,NA,TRBJ1-3,13,NA,TRBV29-1
TGCAGTGCTTCCTCCCCTGGCTACACCTTC,CSASSPGYTF,NA,TRBJ1-2,10,NA,TRBV20-1
TGTGCCAGCTCACCAAGAGGACAGGGGGCCCAACCTGAAGCTTTCTTT,CASSPRGQGAQPEAFF,TRBD1,TRBJ1-1,16,many,TRBV18
TGTGCCAGCAGCATCGGGGGTGGGAGCACTGAAGCTTTCTTT,CASSIGGGSTEAFF,NA,TRBJ1-1,14,once,TRBV6-6
TGTGCCAGCAGCGTGGGGGGACAGGGGGCGCGGAACACTGAAGCTTTCTTT,CASSVGGQGARNTEAFF,TRBD1,TRBJ1-1,17,once,TRBV9
TGTGCCAGCAGCTCACCGGGACTAGCGGGGCGGAATGAGCAGTTCTTC,CASSSPGLAGRNEQFF,TRBD2,TRBJ2-1,16,once,TRBV7-2
TGTGCCAGCAGGGCGACGGAACTTAACTATGGCTACACCTTC,CASRATELNYGYTF,NA,TRBJ1-2,14,NA,TRBV2
TGTGCCAGCAGCGTCCGGGACAGGGGGGTCTATGGCTACACCTTC,CASSVRDRGVYGYTF,TRBD1,TRBJ1-2,15,few,TRBV9
TGCGCCAGCAGCTTGAGACTAGCGGGAGCGGTACAAGAGACCCAGTACTTC,CASSLRLAGAVQETQYF,TRBD2,TRBJ2-5,17,medium-sized,TRBV5-1
TGTGCCAGCTCACCACAGTCCACAGGGACAGATACGCAGTATTTT,CASSPQSTGTDTQYF,NA,TRBJ2-3,15,NA,TRBV18
TGTGCCAGCAGGCGTGGGAGTCAGGGTCGCAACACCATATATTTT,CASRRGSQGRNTIYF,NA,TRBJ1-3,15,NA,TRBV28